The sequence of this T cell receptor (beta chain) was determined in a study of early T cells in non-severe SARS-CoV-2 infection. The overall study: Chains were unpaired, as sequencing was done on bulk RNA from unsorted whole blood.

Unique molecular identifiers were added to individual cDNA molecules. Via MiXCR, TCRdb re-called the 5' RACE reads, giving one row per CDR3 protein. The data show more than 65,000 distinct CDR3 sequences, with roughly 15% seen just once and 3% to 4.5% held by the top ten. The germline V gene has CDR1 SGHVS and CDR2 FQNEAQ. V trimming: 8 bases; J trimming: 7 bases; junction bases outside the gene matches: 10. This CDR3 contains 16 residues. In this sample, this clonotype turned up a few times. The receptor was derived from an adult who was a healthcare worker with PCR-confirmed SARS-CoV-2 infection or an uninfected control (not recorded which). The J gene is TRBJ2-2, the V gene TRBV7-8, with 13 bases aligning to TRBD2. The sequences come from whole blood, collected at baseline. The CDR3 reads CASSTGTSGIVGELFF. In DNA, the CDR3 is TGTGCCAGCTCCACTGGGACTAGCGGGATAGTCGGGGAGCTGTTTTTT.